A selection of T cell receptor beta chains follows, all from one sample in a study of patients and donors after allogeneic stem cell transplantation. Each CDR3 protein is one row after TCRdb ran MiXCR on the RT-PCR reads. The profile shows about 960,000 distinct CDR3 sequences, about a sixth of them singletons. Sequencing was performed on blood, either unsorted or a sorted T cell fraction (not recorded which). These receptors were obtained from a human donor who was either an allogeneic HSCT recipient or a stem cell or donor lymphocyte infusion donor (not recorded which). It is not recorded whose cells these are; they may come from a transplant donor. The CDR3 runs from the conserved cysteine through the conserved F or W. D genes are given only for firm matches. Not every row has a clone size; where given, it reads once, few, many or a size class.

d_call	clone_size	v_call	j_call	cdr3_aa	cdr3_nt
NA	few	TRBV29-1	TRBJ1-1	CSVEGLWARTEAFF	TGCAGCGTTGAAGGTCTGTGGGCGCGAACTGAAGCTTTCTTT
NA	few	TRBV20-1	TRBJ2-7	CSANYGTGSYEQYF	TGCAGTGCTAACTACGGGACGGGTTCCTACGAGCAGTACTTC
NA	NA	TRBV20-1	TRBJ2-7	CSARAQRPGFYEQYF	TGCAGTGCTAGAGCACAGAGACCAGGATTCTACGAGCAGTACTTC
NA	NA	TRBV6-1	TRBJ1-2	CASSDRVRAYTF	TGTGCCAGCAGTGACAGAGTCCGGGCGTACACCTTC
NA	NA	TRBV12-3/TRBV12-4	TRBJ1-2	CASSLKADGSVYGYTF	TGTGCCAGCAGCCTGAAGGCGGACGGATCAGTCTATGGCTACACCTTC
NA	NA	TRBV9	TRBJ2-5	CASSVEGGPRETQYF	TGTGCCAGCAGCGTAGAGGGGGGGCCCAGGGAGACCCAGTACTTC
TRBD1	NA	TRBV15	TRBJ1-5	CATSKDRGRRASQPQHF	TGTGCCACCAGCAAGGACAGGGGGCGCAGGGCAAGTCAGCCCCAGCATTTT
NA	NA	TRBV6-1	TRBJ1-1	CASSEARTRSTEAFF	TGTGCCAGCAGTGAAGCTCGGACGCGAAGCACTGAAGCTTTCTTT
TRBD2	few	TRBV29-1	TRBJ2-7	CSVEDRGGSYEQYF	TGCAGCGTTGAAGATCGGGGCGGGAGCTACGAGCAGTACTTC
TRBD1	NA	TRBV5-1	TRBJ2-1	CASSSTGGDYFNEQFF	TGCGCCAGCAGTTCGACAGGGGGGGATTATTTCAATGAGCAGTTCTTC
NA	few	TRBV20-1	TRBJ2-3	CSATRDFKDTQYF	TGCAGTGCTACCCGGGATTTTAAAGATACGCAGTATTTT
NA	NA	TRBV29-1	TRBJ1-5	CSASGGVDGQPQHF	TGCAGCGCTTCCGGGGGGGTCGACGGTCAGCCCCAGCATTTT
NA	NA	TRBV7-3	TRBJ1-1	CASSLYGGLNTEAFF	TGTGCCAGCAGCTTATACGGGGGACTGAACACTGAAGCTTTCTTT
TRBD2	NA	TRBV7-9	TRBJ2-7	CASSSLAGGAYEQYF	TGTGCCAGCAGCTCACTAGCGGGGGGGGCCTACGAGCAGTACTTC
TRBD2	NA	TRBV7-2	TRBJ2-3	CASSSLAGKGTQYF	TGTGCCAGCAGCTCACTAGCGGGGAAGGGTACGCAGTATTTT
NA	many	TRBV7-9	TRBJ2-3	CASSFRGNTDTQYF	TGTGCCAGCAGCTTCCGTGGGAACACAGATACGCAGTATTTT
TRBD1	few	TRBV4-3	TRBJ2-7	CASSQRQGSGEQYF	TGCGCCAGCAGCCAACGACAGGGGTCGGGCGAGCAGTACTTC
TRBD1	NA	TRBV13	TRBJ2-2	CASSPGGRGTFANTGELFF	TGTGCCAGCAGCCCAGGGGGCAGGGGCACCTTCGCGAACACCGGGGAGCTGTTTTTT
TRBD2	many	TRBV12-3/TRBV12-4	TRBJ2-1	CASSYGLVPFF	TGTGCCAGCAGTTACGGACTAGTTCCGTTCTTC
NA	NA	TRBV3-1	TRBJ1-6	CASSQHARQNNSPLHF	TGTGCCAGCAGCCAACACGCGAGACAGAATAATTCACCCCTCCACTTT
NA	NA	TRBV7-9	TRBJ2-7	CASSSPDSLSYEQYF	TGTGCCAGCAGCTCCCCGGACAGTCTTTCCTACGAGCAGTACTTC
NA	NA	TRBV5-1	TRBJ2-6	CASSLTFGRSGANVLTF	TGCGCCAGCAGCTTGACCTTTGGGCGCTCTGGGGCCAACGTCCTGACTTTC
TRBD2	few	TRBV5-1	TRBJ2-7	CASSLRASGSAYEQYF	TGCGCCAGCAGCTTAAGGGCTAGCGGGAGCGCCTACGAGCAGTACTTC
NA	once	TRBV10-3	TRBJ2-1	CAIRDLAEDFHEQFF	TGTGCCATCAGAGACTTAGCGGAAGATTTCCATGAGCAGTTCTTC
NA	NA	TRBV6-1	TRBJ1-5	CASSGNSNQPQHF	TGTGCCAGCAGCGGTAATAGCAATCAGCCCCAGCATTTT
NA	NA	TRBV7-9	TRBJ2-3	CASSLERPYF	TGTGCCAGCAGCTTAGAACGGCCGTATTTT
TRBD2	NA	TRBV4-2	TRBJ2-3	CASSVPGLAGGRTDTQYF	TGTGCCAGCAGCGTTCCGGGACTAGCGGGGGGACGCACAGATACGCAGTATTTT
NA	NA	TRBV20-1	TRBJ2-3	CSASGPDTQYF	TGCAGTGCTAGCGGGCCAGATACGCAGTATTTT
TRBD1	NA	TRBV5-6	TRBJ1-3	CASSVTGAPGNTIYF	TGTGCCAGCAGCGTGACAGGGGCCCCTGGAAACACCATATATTTT
NA	NA	TRBV7-2	TRBJ2-2	CASSSIFGLTGELFF	TGTGCCAGCAGCTCCATCTTCGGACTCACCGGGGAGCTGTTTTTT
NA	NA	TRBV7-3	TRBJ2-7	CASSLSGGSGKEQYF	TGTGCCAGCAGCTTAAGTGGGGGTAGCGGTAAAGAGCAGTACTTC
NA	NA	TRBV18	TRBJ2-1	CASSPTQGTYNEQFF	TGTGCCAGCTCTCCCACCCAGGGGACCTACAATGAGCAGTTCTTC
NA	NA	TRBV6-2/TRBV6-3	TRBJ1-5	CASSYLRRGRGGNQPQHF	TGTGCCAGCAGTTACCTCCGACGAGGCCGCGGGGGCAATCAGCCCCAGCATTTT
TRBD1	NA	TRBV27	TRBJ1-6	CASSLTGGPSPLHF	TGTGCCAGCAGTCTAACAGGGGGTCCGTCACCCCTCCACTTT
NA	many	TRBV12-3/TRBV12-4	TRBJ1-5	CASSSEGPPRNQPQHF	TGTGCCAGCAGTTCCGAGGGACCCCCGAGGAATCAGCCCCAGCATTTT
NA	NA	TRBV4-1	TRBJ2-7	CASSQLLGYEQYF	TGCGCCAGCAGCCAATTACTAGGCTACGAGCAGTACTTC
TRBD2	few	TRBV6-1	TRBJ2-2	CAIGTSGGLHTGELFF	TGTGCCATTGGGACTAGCGGGGGGCTCCACACCGGGGAGCTGTTTTTT
TRBD1	few	TRBV27	TRBJ2-7	CASSLWRTGFEQYF	TGTGCCAGCAGTTTATGGCGGACAGGGTTCGAGCAGTACTTC
TRBD2	once	TRBV7-2	TRBJ2-3	CASSLAERGGDTQYF	TGTGCCAGCAGCTTAGCGGAGCGGGGGGGCGATACGCAGTATTTT
NA	NA	TRBV12-3/TRBV12-4	TRBJ2-7	CASSLGTVPPYEQYF	TGTGCCAGCAGTTTGGGGACGGTGCCCCCCTACGAGCAGTACTTC
TRBD1	NA	TRBV7-6	TRBJ2-4	CASSLAGQGRLIAKNIQYF	TGTGCCAGCAGCTTAGCGGGACAGGGCCGATTAATAGCCAAAAACATTCAGTACTTC
NA	few	TRBV6-2/TRBV6-3	TRBJ2-7	CASSYSRDTQGYEQYF	TGTGCCAGCAGTTACTCTCGGGACACCCAAGGCTACGAGCAGTACTTC
NA	few	TRBV11-2	TRBJ2-3	CASSQRTLRTDTQYF	TGTGCCAGCAGCCAAAGGACACTACGCACAGATACGCAGTATTTT
TRBD1	NA	TRBV7-9	TRBJ2-3	CASSYDRGLRHTQYF	TGTGCCAGCAGCTATGACAGGGGATTGCGGCATACGCAGTATTTT
TRBD1	NA	TRBV13	TRBJ2-5	CASGRQGLLETQYF	TGTGCCAGCGGCAGACAGGGTTTACTTGAGACCCAGTACTTC
TRBD1	NA	TRBV6-1	TRBJ2-7	CASMGQRDSYEQYF	TGTGCCAGCATGGGACAGAGAGACTCCTACGAGCAGTACTTC
NA	NA	TRBV6-5	TRBJ2-1	CASSSPQGGQFF	TGTGCCAGCAGTTCCCCCCAGGGTGGGCAGTTCTTC
NA	few	TRBV20-1	TRBJ1-2	CSARLTAYGYTF	TGCAGTGCTAGACTAACGGCCTATGGCTACACCTTC
NA	NA	TRBV7-8	TRBJ2-2	CASSLPEDRRERDTGELFF	TGTGCCAGCAGCTTACCTGAAGACCGTAGGGAAAGGGACACCGGGGAGCTGTTTTTT
NA	few	TRBV6-1	TRBJ2-1	CASSDLGPGTYNEQFF	TGTGCCAGCAGTGACCTCGGCCCGGGGACCTACAATGAGCAGTTCTTC
TRBD2	NA	TRBV28	TRBJ2-7	CASSSSRDKTSVQYF	TGTGCCAGCAGTTCCTCCCGGGACAAGACTAGCGTGCAGTACTTC
NA	NA	TRBV27	TRBJ2-7	CASSPHFNLSPDEQYF	TGTGCCAGCAGCCCACACTTTAATTTATCCCCGGACGAGCAGTACTTC
TRBD1	NA	TRBV20-1	TRBJ1-2	CSARTLTKTGTNGYTF	TGCAGTGCTAGAACACTAACTAAGACAGGGACCAATGGCTACACCTTC
NA	NA	TRBV5-5	TRBJ1-6	CASSQGRAGSPLHF	TGTGCCAGCAGCCAGGGACGGGCGGGGTCACCCCTCCACTTT
NA	few	TRBV29-1	TRBJ1-3	CSAEDSGNTIYF	TGCAGCGCCGAAGACTCTGGAAACACCATATATTTT